This T cell receptor beta chain was identified in a study of shared T cell receptors in the human thymus. With V trimmed by 1 base and J by 1 base, 6 bases remained unmatched. Germline V gene sequence: CDR1 SGHVS, CDR2 FQNEAQ. This CDR3 has 17 amino acids. Sequencing used immunoSEQ multiplex PCR; TCRdb keeps in-frame clones, though not all of them. Here the sample spans hundreds of thousands of clones, approximately 90% being singletons. This sample was shared with a second study, whose subject was human thymus T cells. That source adds: Thymus tissue for the work was resected from patients undergoing corrective heart surgery. Highly overlapping thymic repertoires among unrelated individuals were reported in related research.

Sequenced material: thymocytes. The source of this sequence is a boy under two years old with a congenital heart defect. The chain has TRBV7-8 and TRBJ2-3, with 9 bases lining up with TRBD2. Here the CDR3 reads CASSLGASGMRTDTQYF. DNA of the CDR3: TGTGCCAGCAGCTTAGGGGCTAGCGGGATGCGCACAGATACGCAGTATTTT.